These 31 T cell receptor beta chains share one sample of origin, sequenced in a study of chemoradiotherapy in HPV16-positive cancers. Measured with immunoSEQ multiplex PCR; TCRdb has only the in-frame clones, and not every one. The sample includes some 16,000 clones, around 80% of them seen just once. The sample was acquired from a patient who underwent chemoradiotherapy. These receptors were obtained from a human donor with HPV-associated anogenital cancer.

The gene calls are TRBV7-6 and TRBJ2-5; D remains ambiguous. This CDR3 has 13 residues. Deletions cut 4 bases from V and 1 base from J, with 7 bases between. Germline CDR1 and CDR2: SGHVS and FNYEAQ. This chain's CDR3 is CASSSLSQETQYF. The CDR3 DNA reads TGTGCCAGCAGCTCATTATCCCAAGAGACCCAGTACTTC.

V gene TRBV28 combines with J gene TRBJ2-1, with D perhaps TRBD1 (6 bases). The CDR3 has 13 amino acids. V lost 5 bases, J lost 8 bases, and 13 bases lay in between. From germline, CDR1 is MDHEN and CDR2 SYDVKM. The CDR3 nucleotides read TGTGCCAGCAGTCGAGGCAGGGGTTATGAGCAGTTCTTC. It is translated as CASSRGRGYEQFF.

The chain couples TRBV6-1 to TRBJ2-7; 13 bases agree with TRBD2. This CDR3 spans 14 amino acids. Trimming took 9 bases from V and 2 from J; bases not matched to a gene: 4. Germline loops: CDR1 MNHNS, CDR2 SASEGT. The CDR3 loop reads CASRTSGGPYEQYF. The CDR3 DNA reads as TGTGCCAGTCGGACTAGCGGGGGCCCCTACGAGCAGTACTTC.

CDR3 sequence reads: CSVEESGGPYNEQFF. CDR3 DNA sequence: TGCAGCGTTGAGGAGAGCGGGGGGCCCTACAATGAGCAGTTCTTC. The chain is built from TRBV29-1 and TRBJ2-1, with TRBD2 identical over 9 bases. This CDR3 has 15 residues. V trimming: 3 bases; J trimming: 2 bases; junction bases outside the gene matches: 5. Germline CDR1 SQVTM, CDR2 ANQGSEA.

The chain joins TRBV15 to TRBJ1-2; D ambiguous. The CDR3 is made up of 16 amino acids. The germline gives CDR1 LNHNV, CDR2 YYDKDF (reference sequence). The V end was cut by 3 bases, the J end by 5 bases, with 19 bases between. CDR3 sequence reads: CATSSPREIAMYGYTF. CDR3 bases: TGTGCCACCAGCAGCCCTAGAGAAATAGCAATGTATGGCTACACCTTC.

V is TRBV28 and J is TRBJ2-7; a weak D match, TRBD2 (7 bases). The germline V and J ends were trimmed by 5 bases and 6 bases, with 17 bases remaining between them. The CDR3 extends over 14 amino acids. In germline, CDR1 is MDHEN, CDR2 SYDVKM. The CDR3 reads CASSGGGPSIEQYF. CDR3 bases: TGTGCCAGCAGTGGGGGGGGGCCTTCAATCGAGCAGTACTTC.

This clone was picked up one time. The V gene is TRBV5-6, the J gene TRBJ2-7, with TRBD1 matching over 9 bases. Losses at the gene ends were 4 bases for V and 4 bases for J; bases not matched to a gene: 6. There are 14 residues in the CDR3. Germline V gives CDR1 SGHDT, CDR2 YYEEEE. CDR3 sequence: CASSLDRGEYEQYF. DNA for the CDR3: TGTGCCAGCAGCCTGGACAGGGGTGAGTACGAGCAGTACTTC. Using reference TRBV5-6 and TRBJ2-7 for the parts outside the CDR3, the full variable domain is DAGVTQSPTHLIKTRGQQVTLRCSPKSGHDTVSWYQQALGQGPQFIFQYYEEEERQRGNFPDRFSGHQFPNYSSELNVNALLLGDSALYLCASSLDRGEYEQYFGPGTRLTVT.

V gene TRBV9 combines with J gene TRBJ2-7; 7 nucleotides line up with TRBD1. V shed 0 bases, J shed 7 bases, and the junction held 7 bases outside the gene matches. The CDR3 consists of 14 residues. Germline V lookup: CDR1 SGDLS, CDR2 YYNGEE. For the CDR3, the DNA is TGTGCCAGCAGCGTAGGGGCAGGGGGTGCGGAGCAGTACTTC. Its translation is CASSVGAGGAEQYF.

The chain recombines TRBV5-6 with TRBJ2-7; D perhaps matches TRBD1 (5 bases). Germline loops: CDR1 SGHDT, CDR2 YYEEEE. V was trimmed by 4 bases and J by 5 bases, leaving 16 bases between them. The CDR3 consists of 14 residues. This CDR3 reads CASSPLGQLDEQYF. DNA for the CDR3: TGTGCCAGCAGCCCTCTAGGACAACTCGACGAGCAGTACTTC.

The J gene is TRBJ2-2, the V gene TRBV6-1; D is possibly TRBD1 (6 bases). The length of the CDR3 is 15 residues. In germline, CDR1 is MNHNS, CDR2 SASEGT. V shed 6 bases and J shed 6 bases, with 17 bases lying between them. The CDR3 here is CASSREFTGSGELFF. CDR3 DNA sequence: TGTGCCAGCAGCCGCGAATTTACAGGGTCCGGGGAGCTGTTTTTT.

This clone was seen just once. CDR3 sequence: CASSSSGTGVETQYF. Written as DNA, the CDR3 is TGTGCCAGCAGCTCCTCCGGGACAGGGGTTGAGACCCAGTACTTC. The chain carries TRBV13 and TRBJ2-5; 10 bases match TRBD1. The germline gives CDR1 PRHDT, CDR2 FYEKMQ (reference sequence). V lost 4 bases to trimming and J lost 5 bases; unmatched junction nucleotides: 7. CDR3 length: 15 amino acids.

The V gene is TRBV4-1, the J gene TRBJ2-1; a possible D gene is TRBD2 (5 bases). Trimming stripped 4 bases from V and 7 bases from J, with 11 bases between. Germline V gene data show CDR1 as MGHRA and CDR2 as YSYEKL. This CDR3 is built from 13 residues. The CDR3 protein is CASSLHSGNEQFF. The CDR3 region has the DNA TGCGCCAGCAGCCTTCATTCGGGGAATGAGCAGTTCTTC.

This chain joins TRBV30 and TRBJ1-5, with D possibly TRBD1 on 6 matching bases. Germline values: CDR1 GTSNPN, CDR2 SVGIG (reference sequence). The CDR3 loop spans 13 amino acids. The ends were cut back, 5 bases at V and 2 bases at J, with 10 bases in the middle. CDR3 amino acids: CAWGYRGNQPQHF. CDR3 DNA sequence: TGTGCCTGGGGATACAGGGGCAATCAGCCCCAGCATTTT.

The chain couples TRBV7-8 to TRBJ1-3; no clear D gene. V dropped 4 bases and J dropped 0 bases, with 7 bases sitting between them. Germline CDR1 reads SGHVS; CDR2 reads FQNEAQ. The CDR3 totals 14 residues. The CDR3 nucleotides read TGTGCCAGCAGCTCTCAGAGCTCTGGAAACACCATATATTTT. Its translation: CASSSQSSGNTIYF.

A remark on this clone: The junction departs from germline at one end; a sequencing error may be responsible. The gene calls are TRBV2 and TRBJ2-5; weak D call: TRBD2 (6 bases). Germline V gene data show CDR1 as SNHLY and CDR2 as FYNNEI. The CDR3 spans 16 residues. The CDR3 loop reads CASSEGRLASGETQYF. CDR3 nucleotide sequence: TGTGCCAGCAGCGAAGGAAGGCTAGCGTCGGGCGAGACCCAGTACTTC.

V gene TRBV6-6 combines with J gene TRBJ2-7; TRBD1 might be the D (5 bases). The germline V gene encodes CDR1 MNHNY and CDR2 SVGAGI (reference sequence). With 0 bases removed from V and 7 bases from J, the gap between germline ends came to 13 bases. The CDR3 contains 14 residues. The CDR3 nucleotides read TGTGCCAGCAGTTACTCGGAAGGGGCCAGGGAGCAGTACTTC. This translates into CASSYSEGAREQYF.

The chain recombines TRBV5-6 with TRBJ2-1, with 15 bases identical to TRBD2. The CDR3 runs to 19 residues. From germline, CDR1 is SGHDT and CDR2 YYEEEE. V was clipped by 9 bases and J by 5 bases; unmatched bases: 18. The CDR3 sequence: CATQSGTSGGYAVDNEQFF. The CDR3 DNA is TGTGCCACTCAGAGCGGGACTAGCGGGGGGTATGCCGTGGACAATGAGCAGTTCTTC.

CDR3 in DNA: TGTGCCAGCAGCCCGTTCAGTAATTCACCCCTCCACTTT. As protein: CASSPFSNSPLHF. The chain joins TRBV14 to TRBJ1-6; D is uncertain. In germline, CDR1 is SGHDN, CDR2 FVKESK. CDR3 length: 13 residues. Trimming took off 4 bases at V and 6 bases at J, with 7 bases between the two ends.

The V and J genes are TRBV6-5 and TRBJ2-1, with D perhaps matching TRBD2 (5 bases). Germline V lookup: CDR1 MNHEY, CDR2 SVGAGI. The V end lost 1 base, the J end lost 8 bases, and 15 bases lay between the germline ends. The CDR3 consists of 15 residues. The CDR3 DNA sequence: TGTGCCAGCAGTTACTACCCGGGATCTATTGATGAGCAGTTCTTC. As protein: CASSYYPGSIDEQFF.

The V gene is TRBV9, the J gene TRBJ2-3, with 11 positions matching TRBD2. With 2 bases clipped from V and 9 bases from J, the junction kept 8 bases outside the gene matches. The CDR3 sequence is 15 residues long. Looked up from germline, CDR1 is SGDLS and CDR2 is YYNGEE. The CDR3 region has the DNA TGTGCCAGCAGCGTGTCTAGCGGGGGGATCCTGACGCAGTATTTT. Protein sequence: CASSVSSGGILTQYF.

This clone was picked up a small number of times. J is TRBJ2-7 and V is TRBV4-3; 7 bases fit TRBD1. This CDR3 has 15 residues. Germline assignment: CDR1 LGHNA and CDR2 YSLEER. V lost 1 base and J lost 3; bases outside the gene matches: 6. CDR3 in DNA: TGCGCCAGCAGCCAAGCTACAGGGGAAGTCTACGAGCAGTACTTC. Protein product: CASSQATGEVYEQYF.

The rearrangement links TRBV28 to TRBJ2-1; 9 bases are shared with TRBD2. V lost 8 bases to trimming and J lost 4 bases; unmatched junction nucleotides: 3. The CDR3 is 13 amino acids. Germline CDR1 reads MDHEN; CDR2 reads SYDVKM. CDR3 residues: CASGLAGYNEQFF. In DNA, the CDR3 is TGTGCCAGCGGGCTAGCGGGGTACAATGAGCAGTTCTTC.

V is TRBV6-5 and J is TRBJ1-1, with TRBD1 matching over 7 bases. Trimming took 4 bases from V and 1 from J; bases not matched to a gene: 3. This CDR3 is 14 amino acids long. Germline loops: CDR1 MNHEY, CDR2 SVGAGI. Written as DNA, the CDR3 is TGTGCCAGCAGTTTACAGGGGCGGAACACTGAAGCTTTCTTT. Its protein is CASSLQGRNTEAFF.

The chain combines TRBV4-1 with TRBJ1-6, with D hard to call. The germline CDR1 and CDR2 sequences are MGHRA and YSYEKL. The CDR3 covers 14 residues. Trimming shortened V by 1 base and J by 11 bases, and 12 bases separated the two germline ends. The CDR3 region is CASSQAQSWAPLHF. The CDR3 DNA is TGCGCCAGCAGCCAAGCGCAGTCGTGGGCACCCCTCCACTTT.

The chain has TRBV10-3 and TRBJ2-7; unclear D gene. Trimming removed 6 bases from V and 4 bases from J, with 13 bases in between. This CDR3 region has 13 residues. The germline V gene encodes CDR1 ENHRY and CDR2 SYGVKD. CDR3 in DNA: TGTGCCATCAGGCCAGCAGGCCAATACGAGCAGTACTTC. It yields the protein CAIRPAGQYEQYF.

This chain joins TRBV6-5 and TRBJ2-1; D is possibly TRBD1 (5 bases). The CDR3 has 12 residues. Germline V CDR1 and CDR2: MNHEY, SVGAGI. Deletions cut 6 bases from V and 8 bases from J, with 11 bases between. The DNA for the CDR3 is TGTGCCAGCAGCCGCCTACAGGATGAGCAGTTCTTC. Protein sequence: CASSRLQDEQFF.

The genes are TRBV30 and TRBJ2-7; a possible D gene is TRBD2 (6 bases). Germline V CDR1 and CDR2: GTSNPN, SVGIG (reference sequence). The ends were cut back, 2 bases at V and 2 bases at J, with 10 bases in the middle. This CDR3 region has 13 residues. The CDR3 nucleotides are TGTGCCTGGAGTCACACGGGGGCCTACGAGCAGTACTTC. It yields the protein CAWSHTGAYEQYF.

The rearrangement links TRBV5-1 to TRBJ1-1; tentative D call: TRBD1 (6 bases). Trimming removed 4 bases at V and 4 bases at J, with 11 bases between. Looked up from germline, CDR1 is SGHRS and CDR2 is YFSETQ. CDR3 size: 13 residues. In DNA form, the CDR3 reads TGCGCCAGCAGCCTCTTGGGGGCCACTGAAGCTTTCTTT. Protein: CASSLLGATEAFF.

A single count supports this clone. J is TRBJ1-1 and V is TRBV29-1; the D gene is possibly TRBD1 (6 bases). CDR1 and CDR2 from the germline V gene are SQVTM and ANQGSEA. CDR3 length equals 13 residues. Trimming took off 3 bases at V and 4 bases at J, with 12 bases between the two ends. CDR3 amino acids: CSVDRGRRTEAFF. CDR3 in DNA: TGCAGCGTTGACAGGGGCAGACGCACTGAAGCTTTCTTT. Full variable domain (outside the CDR3, taken from reference TRBV29-1 and TRBJ1-1): SAVISQKPSRDICQRGTSLTIQCQVDSQVTMMFWYRQQPGQSLTLIATANQGSEATYESGFVIDKFPISRPNLTFSTLTVSNMSPEDSSIYLCSVDRGRRTEAFFGQGTRLTVV.

The rearrangement joins TRBV30 to TRBJ2-7; no clear D gene. Germline CDR1 reads GTSNPN; CDR2 reads SVGIG (reference sequence). With 3 bases removed from V and 2 bases from J, the gap between germline ends came to 11 bases. The CDR3 length is 13 residues. Here the CDR3 DNA reads TGTGCCTGGAGAAGATCGGGTACCTACGAGCAGTACTTC. This codes for CAWRRSGTYEQYF.

The V gene is TRBV19, the J gene TRBJ1-1, with a weak D call TRBD1 (6 bases). Trimming removed 6 bases at V and 4 bases at J, with 21 bases between. This CDR3 is built from 16 residues. Germline assignment: CDR1 LNHDA and CDR2 SQIVND (reference sequence). In DNA form, the CDR3 reads TGTGCCAGTAGAATCGCAGTTGAGGGGGGTGGCACTGAAGCTTTCTTT. Protein product: CASRIAVEGGGTEAFF.